The 4 T cell receptor beta chains reported below all come from one sample, sequenced in a study of T cell repertoires in cytomegalovirus infection. One entry per CDR3 protein, called by TCRdb with MiXCR from the reads. In the table there are nearly 550,000 distinct CDR3 sequences, about 17% of which are singletons. Sequenced input: CD8+ T cells from PBMCs. The receptors originated from a human donor in good health (CMV status not recorded). Some clones in this sample may be carry-over from other donors' samples.

In its sample, this clonotype was seen many times. This chain links TRBV6-5 with TRBJ1-1, with D possibly being TRBD1 (5 bases). Germline V CDR1 and CDR2: MNHEY, SVGAGI. The CDR3 is made up of 14 amino acids. Trimming removed 8 bases at V and 5 bases at J, with 18 bases between. The CDR3, as DNA: TGTGCCAGCGGACTAGGGGAGGGTCGGACTGAAGCTTTCTTT. This translates into CASGLGEGRTEAFF.

The CDR3 DNA is TGTGCCAGCAGCATCGACCTCGGGACAAAAAGCGATGGCTACACCTTC. The encoded protein is CASSIDLGTKSDGYTF. This sequence joins TRBV14 and TRBJ1-2, with D tentatively TRBD1 (6 bases). Looked up from germline, CDR1 is SGHDN and CDR2 is FVKESK. With 5 bases removed from V and 6 bases from J, the gap between germline ends came to 22 bases. CDR3 size: 16 residues.

This clonotype was picked up many times. V gene TRBV7-9 combines with J gene TRBJ1-2; the D gene is possibly TRBD1 (6 bases). Germline CDR1 is SEHNR and CDR2 is FQNEAQ (reference sequence). The CDR3 runs 15 residues. V lost 7 bases to trimming and J lost 4 bases, with 19 bases between them. Written as DNA, the CDR3 is TGTGCCAGCATGCTTCAGGACAGAGTTCCCTATGGCTACACCTTC. Its protein is CASMLQDRVPYGYTF.

This rearrangement joins TRBV11-2 to TRBJ2-1; D tentatively fits TRBD1 or TRBD2 (5 bases each). The CDR3 consists of 20 residues. Trimming removed 4 bases at V and 1 base at J, with 26 bases between. In germline, CDR1 is SGHAT, CDR2 FQNNGV. The CDR3 DNA follows: TGTGCCAGCAGCTACCCCCCGGGACGAGAACACCTATTATCCTACAATGAGCAGTTCTTC. It specifies CASSYPPGREHLLSYNEQFF.